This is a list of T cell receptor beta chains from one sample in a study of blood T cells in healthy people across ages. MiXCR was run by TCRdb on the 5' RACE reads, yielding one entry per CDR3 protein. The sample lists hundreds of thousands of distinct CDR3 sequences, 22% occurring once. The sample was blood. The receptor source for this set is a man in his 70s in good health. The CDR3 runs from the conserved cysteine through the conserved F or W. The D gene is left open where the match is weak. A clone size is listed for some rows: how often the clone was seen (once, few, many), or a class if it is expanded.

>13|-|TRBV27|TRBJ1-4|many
TGTGCCAGCAGTTTTCAGCCTAATGAAAAACTGTTTTTT
CASSFQPNEKLFF
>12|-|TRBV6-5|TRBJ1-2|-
TGTGCCAGCAGACAAGTTACTGGGGGCTACACCTTC
CASRQVTGGYTF
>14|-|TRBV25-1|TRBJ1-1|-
TGTGCCAGCAGTGAATCAGGCCCAGGTACTGAAGCTTTCTTT
CASSESGPGTEAFF
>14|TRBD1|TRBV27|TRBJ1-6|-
TGTGCCAGCACCAAGGACAGGGGGAATCCACCCCTCCACTTT
CASTKDRGNPPLHF
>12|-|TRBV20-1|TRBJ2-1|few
TGCAGTGCTAGAGTGATGCACAATGAGCAGTTCTTC
CSARVMHNEQFF
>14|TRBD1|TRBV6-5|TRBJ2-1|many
TGTGCCAGCACCCCAGGGGGCGGGGAGGCAAAGCAGTTCTTC
CASTPGGGEAKQFF
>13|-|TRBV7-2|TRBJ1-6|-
TGTGCCAGCAGCACTCAGGGGTATTCACCCCTCCACTTT
CASSTQGYSPLHF
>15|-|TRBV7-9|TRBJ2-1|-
TGTGCCAGCAGTTCGGGGCGGGGCTCCTACAATGAGCAGTTCTTC
CASSSGRGSYNEQFF
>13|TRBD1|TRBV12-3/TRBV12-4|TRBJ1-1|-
TGTGCCAGCAGCCGGGACAGGGAAAGTGAAGCTTTCTTT
CASSRDRESEAFF
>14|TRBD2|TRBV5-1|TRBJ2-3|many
TGCGCCAGCAGGACGACGGGGGGTCTGGATACGCAGTATTTT
CASRTTGGLDTQYF
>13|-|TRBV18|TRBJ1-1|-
TGTGCCAGCTCACCAGCTGGGGAAACTGAAGCTTTCTTT
CASSPAGETEAFF
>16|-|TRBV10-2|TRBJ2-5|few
TGCGCCAGCAGTGACGGTACAAGGACCCGAGCGGAGACCCAGTACTTC
CASSDGTRTRAETQYF
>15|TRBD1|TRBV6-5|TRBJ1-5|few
TGTGCCAGCAGCCCTGCAGGGGGAAGCAATCAGCCCCAGCATTTT
CASSPAGGSNQPQHF
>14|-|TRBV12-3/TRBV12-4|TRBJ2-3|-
TGTGCCAGCAGTAGCCAGGGGTTCACAGATACGCAGTATTTT
CASSSQGFTDTQYF
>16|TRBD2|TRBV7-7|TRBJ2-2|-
TGTGCCAGCAGCCCGGGTAGCGGGAGTCTAACCGGGGAGCCGTTTTTT
CASSPGSGSLTGEPFF
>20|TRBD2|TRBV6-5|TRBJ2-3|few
TGTGCCAGCAGTTACTCGCCGCCTAGCGGGGGGACATTTAGCACAGATACGCAGTATTTT
CASSYSPPSGGTFSTDTQYF
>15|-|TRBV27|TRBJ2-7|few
TGTGCCAGCAGTTTAGTCGGTACGGAATCCTACGAGCAGTACTTC
CASSLVGTESYEQYF
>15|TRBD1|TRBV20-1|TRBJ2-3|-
TGCAGTGCTAGAGATCTAACAGGGGGCACAGATACGCAGTATTTT
CSARDLTGGTDTQYF
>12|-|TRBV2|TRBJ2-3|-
TGTGCCAGCAGTGAAGCTCAGGGGACGCAGTATTTT
CASSEAQGTQYF